Each of the 27 T cell receptor beta chains below was sequenced from the same sample in a study of OX40 agonist ivuxolimab in advanced cancers. Measured with immunoSEQ multiplex PCR; TCRdb has only the in-frame clones, and not every one. Among roughly 45,000 clones listed, more than 75% were seen once. Sequenced material: CD4+ or CD8+ T cells sorted from blood, taken in a trial of the OX40 agonist ivuxolimab. These receptors originate from an adult with an advanced solid tumor such as melanoma, head and neck, liver or kidney cancer.

The V gene is TRBV5-6, the J gene TRBJ2-7; a weak D match, TRBD2 (6 bases). This CDR3 is built from 14 residues. Germline V gene lookup returns CDR1 SGHDT and CDR2 YYEEEE. Trimming stripped 3 bases from V and 3 bases from J, with 13 bases between. The CDR3 protein is CASSSGLTNYEQYF. The CDR3 DNA follows: TGTGCCAGCAGCTCGGGACTCACGAACTACGAGCAGTACTTC. Variable domain in full (rest from reference TRBV5-6 and TRBJ2-7): DAGVTQSPTHLIKTRGQQVTLRCSPKSGHDTVSWYQQALGQGPQFIFQYYEEEERQRGNFPDRFSGHQFPNYSSELNVNALLLGDSALYLCASSSGLTNYEQYFGPGTRLTVT.

The chain is built from TRBV11-3 and TRBJ2-7; D might be TRBD2 (5 bases). V shed 1 base and J shed 6 bases, with 13 bases lying between them. Germline assignment: CDR1 SGHNT and CDR2 YENEEA. The CDR3 totals 14 residues. The DNA for the CDR3 is TGTGCCAGCAGCTTAGCCATCACGGGGTTCGAGCAGTACTTC. Translated, it gives CASSLAITGFEQYF.

The chain couples TRBV10-1 to TRBJ2-1; 7 positions match TRBD2. CDR3 length: 16 residues. Germline CDR1 is WNHNN and CDR2 is SYGVQD (reference sequence). The V and J ends lost 6 bases and 1 base, in that order; junction bases with no gene match: 9. The CDR3 sequence: CASSQPSGESYNEQFF. CDR3 nucleotide sequence: TGCGCCAGCAGCCAACCCAGCGGGGAGTCCTACAATGAGCAGTTCTTC.

This sequence joins TRBV14 and TRBJ2-2; D gene unclear. V lost 1 base, J lost 7 bases, and 7 bases lay in between. This CDR3 comprises 13 residues. CDR1 and CDR2 from the germline V gene are SGHDN and FVKESK. CDR3 amino acids: CASSQGVVGELFF. The DNA for the CDR3 is TGTGCCAGCAGCCAAGGGGTTGTCGGGGAGCTGTTTTTT.

The chain is built from TRBV9 and TRBJ1-4; no reliable D call. CDR1 SGDLS and CDR2 YYNGEE come from the germline V gene. V gave up 0 bases and J gave up 0 bases, with 9 bases separating them. The CDR3 sequence is 16 residues long. The CDR3 is CASSVDGDTTNEKLFF. Here the CDR3 DNA reads TGTGCCAGCAGCGTAGATGGAGATACAACTAATGAAAAACTGTTTTTT.

This clone is deemed medium-sized. V gene TRBV7-9 combines with J gene TRBJ1-1; D is uncertain. There are 14 residues in the CDR3. The germline V and J ends were trimmed by 4 bases and 0 bases, with 9 bases remaining between them. Germline V gives CDR1 SEHNR, CDR2 FQNEAQ (reference sequence). This CDR3 reads CASSSITLNTEAFF. Written as DNA, the CDR3 is TGTGCCAGCAGCTCAATAACTTTGAACACTGAAGCTTTCTTT.

The CDR3 DNA reads as TGTGCCGCTTTACTATTCCCGGGACAGGAGGGTTGGGCCTATAATTCACCCCTCCACTTT. This encodes CAALLFPGQEGWAYNSPLHF. The chain couples TRBV28 to TRBJ1-6; 8 nucleotides line up with TRBD1. Germline V gives CDR1 MDHEN, CDR2 SYDVKM. With 11 bases clipped from V and 2 bases from J, the junction kept 23 bases outside the gene matches. The CDR3 consists of 20 residues.

This clone was counted a few times. The chain recombines TRBV10-1 with TRBJ2-7, with TRBD2 as a possible D gene (6 bases). Germline CDR1 WNHNN, CDR2 SYGVQD (reference sequence). The V end was cut by 6 bases, the J end by 6 bases, with 15 bases between. The CDR3 runs 13 residues. Here the CDR3 DNA reads TGCGCCAGCAGCTCGGGGGTCGGGAGCGAGCAGTACTTC. Translating gives CASSSGVGSEQYF.

This chain connects TRBV27 to TRBJ2-2, with D perhaps TRBD2 (6 bases). CDR1 and CDR2 from the germline V gene are MNHEY and SMNVEV (reference sequence). Trimming took 5 bases from V and 6 from J, leaving 19 bases between them. The CDR3 is made up of 16 amino acids. The chain's CDR3 is CASSLSPGTGAGELFF. In nucleotides, the CDR3 is TGTGCCAGCAGTCTTTCCCCCGGAACGGGAGCCGGGGAGCTGTTTTTT.

In its sample, this clone ranks as medium-sized (0.01 to 0.1%). V and J are TRBV6-5 and TRBJ1-2, with 7 bases matching TRBD1. The germline V gene has CDR1 MNHEY and CDR2 SVGAGI. The CDR3 extends over 16 amino acids. V was pared by 2 bases and J by 6 bases, with 12 bases of the junction left unmatched. CDR3 nucleotides: TGTGCCAGCAGTTACAAACCTGACAGGGTAGAAGATGGCTACACCTTC. As protein: CASSYKPDRVEDGYTF.

CDR3 nucleotides: TGTGCCAGCAGCTTTAATCCAGCGACTAGCACAGATACGCAGTATTTT. Protein: CASSFNPATSTDTQYF. This chain links TRBV11-3 with TRBJ2-3; no clear D gene. V was shortened by 3 bases and J by 0 bases, with 13 bases between the two germline ends. The CDR3 is 16 amino acids. In germline, CDR1 is SGHNT, CDR2 YENEEA.

This clone has only a few counts. The chain combines TRBV10-3 with TRBJ2-7, with 9 bases fitting TRBD2. The CDR3 spans 16 residues. The germline CDR1 and CDR2 sequences are ENHRY and SYGVKD. V trimming: 4 bases; J trimming: 2 bases; junction bases outside the gene matches: 9. The CDR3 region has the DNA TGTGCCATCAGTGCGTCGACTAGCGGCGATCCCTACGAGCAGTACTTC. Amino acid sequence: CAISASTSGDPYEQYF.

J is TRBJ2-7 and V is TRBV27; a weak D match, TRBD2 (5 bases). This CDR3 spans 13 amino acids. Germline V gene lookup returns CDR1 MNHEY and CDR2 SMNVEV (reference sequence). The ends were cut back, 5 bases at V and 2 bases at J, with 10 bases in the middle. The CDR3 nucleotides read TGTGCCAGCAGTCATCCGGGAACCTACGAGCAGTACTTC. This encodes CASSHPGTYEQYF.

The J gene is TRBJ2-1, the V gene TRBV10-1, with D perhaps TRBD1 or TRBD2 (5 bases each). This CDR3 has 12 amino acids. Between the trimmed V and J ends, which lost 8 bases and 10 bases, there was a span of 15 bases. The germline V gene encodes CDR1 WNHNN and CDR2 SYGVQD (reference sequence). The CDR3 DNA follows: TGCGCCAGCGGGGACGGGTTTGAGGAGCAGTTCTTC. It translates to CASGDGFEEQFF.

The table lists this clone with a few counts. The chain is built from TRBV30 and TRBJ2-2; a weak D match, TRBD2 (5 bases). Germline V gene sequence: CDR1 GTSNPN, CDR2 SVGIG (reference sequence). The CDR3 extends over 11 amino acids. V gave up 7 bases and J gave up 5 bases, with 8 bases separating them. The CDR3 sequence: CASVATGELFF. CDR3 nucleotides: TGTGCCTCCGTAGCGACCGGGGAGCTGTTTTTT.

The V gene is TRBV7-9, the J gene TRBJ2-5, with D perhaps matching TRBD2 (5 bases). Germline CDR1 and CDR2: SEHNR and FQNEAQ (reference sequence). This CDR3 is 13 amino acids long. Trimming took off 6 bases at V and 5 bases at J, with 13 bases between the two ends. The CDR3 is CASSPGPGETQYF. CDR3 coding DNA: TGTGCCAGCAGTCCGGGCCCGGGGGAGACCCAGTACTTC.

This clone has just one count. V usage is TRBV7-2 and J usage is TRBJ2-7; D is tentatively TRBD1 or TRBD2 (6 bases each). The CDR3 has 16 amino acids. Trimming left V 5 bases short and J 4 bases short, with 21 bases between. Germline CDR1 reads SGHTA; CDR2 reads FQGNSA. CDR3 bases: TGTGCCAGCAGCCCGGGGGCAGACAAATTCCTATACGAGCAGTACTTC. It specifies CASSPGADKFLYEQYF.

This chain uses TRBV7-7 with TRBJ2-3; D possibly corresponds to TRBD2 (6 bases). Germline V gene data show CDR1 as SSHAT and CDR2 as FNYEAQ (reference sequence). This CDR3 is 17 amino acids long. V was cut by 5 bases and J by 3 bases, with 21 bases left in between. This chain's CDR3 is CASSRLAAGPGTDTQYF. CDR3 bases: TGTGCCAGCAGCCGTTTGGCGGCGGGACCCGGTACAGATACGCAGTATTTT. The variable domain in full, completed from reference TRBV7-7 and TRBJ2-3, reads GAGVSQSPRYKVTKRGQDVTLRCDPISSHATLYWYQQALGQGPEFLTYFNYEAQPDKSGLPSDRFSAERPEGSISTLTIQRTEQRDSAMYRCASSRLAAGPGTDTQYFGPGTRLTVL.

CDR3 nucleotides: TGTGCCAGCAGTGAAGTGGGGCATAGCGGGGGGGCCTTCCAGAATGAGCAGTTCTTC. This sequence encodes CASSEVGHSGGAFQNEQFF. The rearrangement uses TRBV2 and TRBJ2-1, with TRBD2 matching over 11 bases. Germline CDR1 reads SNHLY; CDR2 reads FYNNEI. The CDR3 totals 19 residues. V was clipped by 1 base and J by 7 bases; unmatched bases: 15.

This chain joins TRBV27 and TRBJ2-3; 7 positions agree with TRBD2. This CDR3 spans 15 amino acids. Trimming removed 5 bases from V and 4 bases from J; junction bases left unmatched: 9. Germline CDR1 and CDR2: MNHEY and SMNVEV (reference sequence). The CDR3 reads CASSPERDVSDTQYF. Written as DNA, the CDR3 is TGTGCCAGCAGTCCAGAGCGGGACGTCTCAGATACGCAGTATTTT.

V is TRBV4-2 and J is TRBJ2-2; D gene unclear. The length of the CDR3 is 11 residues. Looked up from germline, CDR1 is LGHNA and CDR2 is YNFKEQ. The V end was cut by 5 bases, the J end by 6 bases, with 4 bases between. CDR3 DNA sequence: TGTGCCAGCAGCTCTTCCGGGGAGCTGTTTTTT. It encodes CASSSSGELFF.

The V call is TRBV7-2, the J call TRBJ2-7; TRBD1 aligns across 7 bases. The CDR3 extends over 15 amino acids. The trim removed 5 bases at V and 1 base at J, leaving 8 bases unmatched. Germline V CDR1 and CDR2: SGHTA, FQGNSA. CDR3 nucleotides: TGTGCCAGCAGCACACCTACAGGGGTTTCCTACGAGCAGTACTTC. Translated: CASSTPTGVSYEQYF.

This clone was recorded a few times. The V gene is TRBV4-2, the J gene TRBJ2-7; TRBD2 agrees at 10 bases. The CDR3 covers 17 residues. V was clipped by 0 bases and J by 3 bases; unmatched bases: 8. Germline V gene data show CDR1 as LGHNA and CDR2 as YNFKEQ. As DNA, the CDR3 is TGTGCCAGCAGCCAAGAGAGGGAGCCTAGCGGGAGCTACGAGCAGTACTTC. Its protein product is CASSQEREPSGSYEQYF.

The chain joins TRBV15 to TRBJ2-2; tentatively, D is TRBD1 or TRBD2 (5 bases each). The CDR3 is made up of 16 amino acids. V lost 0 bases and J lost 7, with 15 bases in between. Germline CDR1 reads LNHNV; CDR2 reads YYDKDF (reference sequence). CDR3 in amino acids: CATSRDWPGPSGELFF. CDR3 sequence (DNA): TGTGCCACCAGCAGAGATTGGCCGGGACCAAGCGGGGAGCTGTTTTTT.

The CDR3 is CASSTGTASNQPQHF. CDR3 coding DNA: TGTGCCAGTAGTACCGGGACGGCTAGCAATCAGCCCCAGCATTTT. The chain joins TRBV19 to TRBJ1-5, with D tentatively TRBD1 (5 bases). The CDR3 runs 15 residues. V was pared by 4 bases and J by 0 bases, with 10 bases between. Germline V CDR1 and CDR2: LNHDA, SQIVND (reference sequence).

The chain couples TRBV7-2 to TRBJ2-1, with 10 bases fitting TRBD2. This CDR3 comprises 12 residues. Germline CDR1 reads SGHTA; CDR2 reads FQGNSA. The ends lost 2 bases at V and 14 bases at J; junction bases unmatched: 3. CDR3 coding DNA: TGTGCCAGCAGCTTAAGCGGGAGGGCGGAGTTCTTC. This codes for CASSLSGRAEFF.

The genes are TRBV10-3 and TRBJ1-1; TRBD1 is a possible D gene (5 bases). Germline values: CDR1 ENHRY, CDR2 SYGVKD. V was pared by 6 bases and J by 0 bases, with 14 bases between. This CDR3 has 15 amino acids. CDR3 sequence reads: CAISPVEGMNTEAFF. The CDR3 DNA reads TGTGCCATCAGCCCCGTGGAGGGGATGAACACTGAAGCTTTCTTT.